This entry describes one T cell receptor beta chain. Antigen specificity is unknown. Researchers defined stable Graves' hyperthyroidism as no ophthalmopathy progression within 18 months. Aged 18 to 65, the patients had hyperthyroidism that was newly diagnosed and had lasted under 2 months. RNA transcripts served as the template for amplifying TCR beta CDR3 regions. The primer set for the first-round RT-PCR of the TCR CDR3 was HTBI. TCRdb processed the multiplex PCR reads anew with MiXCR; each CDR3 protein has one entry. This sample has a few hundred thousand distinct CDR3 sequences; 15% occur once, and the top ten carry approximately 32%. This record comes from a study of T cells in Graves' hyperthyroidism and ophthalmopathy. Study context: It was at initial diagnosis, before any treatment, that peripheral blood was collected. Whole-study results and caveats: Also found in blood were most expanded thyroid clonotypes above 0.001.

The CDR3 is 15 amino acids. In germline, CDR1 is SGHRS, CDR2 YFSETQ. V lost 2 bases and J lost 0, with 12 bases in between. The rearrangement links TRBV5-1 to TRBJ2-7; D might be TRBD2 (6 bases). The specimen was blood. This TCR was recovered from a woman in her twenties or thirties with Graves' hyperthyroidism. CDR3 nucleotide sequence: TGCGCCAGCAGCTTAACGGGGGATTCCTCCTACGAGCAGTACTTC. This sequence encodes CASSLTGDSSYEQYF.